This TCR beta chain was identified in a study of blood T cells in healthy people across ages. This CDR3 contains 12 residues. Germline V gene sequence: CDR1 SGHTA, CDR2 FQGNSA. Alongside a J-beta primer mix, a sample-barcoded 5' primer served in a second PCR lasting about 7 to 11 cycles. A template-switch adaptor that had 12 random nucleotides put a tag on each cDNA molecule. TCRdb independently ran MiXCR on the 5' RACE reads; one entry per CDR3 protein. This repertoire shows about 1.5 million distinct CDR3 sequences, about 45% found once; its top ten account for over 3.5%. Extraction of total RNA produced a minimum of 6 micrograms from each sample. As for this clonotype: Its antigen is not identified.

Whole-study results and caveats: Possibly confounding the expanded clonotype changes was the fact that donor CMV status was unknown.

The J gene is TRBJ2-1, the V gene TRBV7-2; D perhaps matches TRBD1 (6 bases). The J call may be mistaken, given a closer DNA end match to TRBJ2-7. The sample comprised blood. The clonotype was recovered from a woman younger than 30 in good health. The CDR3 region is CASNRDTNEQYF. The CDR3 DNA follows: TGTGCCAGCAACCGGGACACCAATGAGCAGTACTTC.